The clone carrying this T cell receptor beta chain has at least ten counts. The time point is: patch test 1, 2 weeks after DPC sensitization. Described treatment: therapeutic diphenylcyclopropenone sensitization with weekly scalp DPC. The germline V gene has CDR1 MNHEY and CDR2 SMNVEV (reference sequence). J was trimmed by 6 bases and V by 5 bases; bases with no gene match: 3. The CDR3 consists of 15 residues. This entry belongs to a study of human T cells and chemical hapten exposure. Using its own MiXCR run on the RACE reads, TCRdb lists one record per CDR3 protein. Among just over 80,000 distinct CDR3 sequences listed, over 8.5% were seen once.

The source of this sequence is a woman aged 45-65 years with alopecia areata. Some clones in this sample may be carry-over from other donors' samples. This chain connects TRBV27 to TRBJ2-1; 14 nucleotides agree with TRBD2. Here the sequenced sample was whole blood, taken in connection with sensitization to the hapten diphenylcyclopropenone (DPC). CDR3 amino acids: CASSRGTSGSNEQFF. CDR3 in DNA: TGTGCCAGCAGTAGAGGGACTAGCGGGAGCAATGAGCAGTTCTTC.